This TCR beta chain was obtained from a study of T cell responses to AZD1222 COVID-19 vaccine. The overall study: Pooled samples include second doses given at about 4 or 12 weeks.

Study-wide results and caveats: In the spike-specific TCR repertoire, nearly half reportedly target unmutated variant regions.

TCRdb's copy holds only in-frame clones and misses some; the assay was immunoSEQ multiplex PCR. This table has 150,000 to 200,000 clones, 90% appearing once. There are 13 residues in the CDR3. The ends were cut back, 5 bases at V and 3 bases at J, with 10 bases in the middle. Germline CDR1 and CDR2: MNHEY and SVGAGI. To note about this clone: Antigen unknown.

The V call is TRBV6-5, the J call TRBJ1-2; no clear D gene. This receptor was identified in an adult in good health. The sequencing here drew on peripheral blood, taken on day 0 of AZD1222 vaccination. This chain's CDR3 is CASSRGIDYGYTF. The CDR3 nucleotides are TGTGCCAGCAGTCGAGGGATAGACTATGGCTACACCTTC.